Included here is one TCR beta chain sequence, with context. Assay: immunoSEQ multiplex PCR; the TCRdb copy retains only in-frame clones and omits some. The sample contains 100,000 to 150,000 clones, approximately 92% of which appear only once. The sample belongs to a study of control samples from healthy donors and cancer patients. The sample taken for sequencing was blood. The TCR sequence derives from a man younger than 35 in good health.

The CDR3 DNA sequence: TGCGCCAGCAGCCAAGGGGGGACAGTACTAGCCAAAAACATTCAGTACTTC. This sequence encodes CASSQGGTVLAKNIQYF. V is TRBV4-1 and J is TRBJ2-4; TRBD1 aligns across 7 bases. Trimming removed 1 base from V and 0 bases from J; junction bases left unmatched: 6. The CDR3 totals 17 residues. Germline lookup yields CDR1 MGHRA and CDR2 YSYEKL.